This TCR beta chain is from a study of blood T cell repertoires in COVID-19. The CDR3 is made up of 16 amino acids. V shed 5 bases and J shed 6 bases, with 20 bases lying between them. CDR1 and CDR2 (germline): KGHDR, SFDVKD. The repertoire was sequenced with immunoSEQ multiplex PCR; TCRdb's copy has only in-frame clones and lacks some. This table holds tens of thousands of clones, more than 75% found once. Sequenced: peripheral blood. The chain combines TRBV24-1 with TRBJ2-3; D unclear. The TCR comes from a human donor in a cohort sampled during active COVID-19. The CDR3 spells CATSAYSSPPSDTQYF. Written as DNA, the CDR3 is TGTGCCACCAGTGCGTACAGTTCCCCTCCCTCGGATACGCAGTATTTT.